This T cell receptor beta chain derives from a study of shared clonotypes between healthy human individuals. Study-wide results and caveats: The genetic and exposure-history diversity represented was limited by few donors.

V was shortened by 7 bases and J by 11 bases, with 20 bases between the two germline ends. Germline lookup yields CDR1 SGHTA and CDR2 FQGNSA. This CDR3 has 13 amino acids. In regard to this clone: Its antigen remains unidentified.

TCRdb's table, derived via immunoSEQ multiplex PCR, lists solely in-frame clones and lacks some. The data hold some 490,000 clones, with 81% observed a single time. The V and J genes are TRBV7-2 and TRBJ1-1; D is possibly TRBD1 (6 bases). The receptor comes from a middle-aged woman in good health. Some clones in this sample may be carry-over from other donors' samples. Input material: PBMCs. The CDR3 loop is CASTSLGAYRAFF. CDR3 coding DNA: TGTGCCAGCACCTCCTTGGGGGCTTACAGGGCTTTCTTT.